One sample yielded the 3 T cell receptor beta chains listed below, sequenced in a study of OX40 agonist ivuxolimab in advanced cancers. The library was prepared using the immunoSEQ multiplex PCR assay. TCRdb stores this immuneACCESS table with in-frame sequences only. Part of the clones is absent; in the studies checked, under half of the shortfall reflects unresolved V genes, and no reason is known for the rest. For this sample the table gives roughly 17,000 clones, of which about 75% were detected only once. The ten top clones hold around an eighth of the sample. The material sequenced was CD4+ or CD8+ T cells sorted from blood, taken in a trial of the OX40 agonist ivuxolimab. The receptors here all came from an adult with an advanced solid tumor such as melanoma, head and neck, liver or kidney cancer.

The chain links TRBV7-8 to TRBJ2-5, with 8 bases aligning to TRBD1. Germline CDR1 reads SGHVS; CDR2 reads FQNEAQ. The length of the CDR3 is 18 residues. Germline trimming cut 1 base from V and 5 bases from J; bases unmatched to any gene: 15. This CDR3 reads CASSLVSVAPDRAETQYF. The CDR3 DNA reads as TGTGCCAGCAGCTTAGTTAGTGTAGCCCCGGACAGGGCGGAGACCCAGTACTTC.

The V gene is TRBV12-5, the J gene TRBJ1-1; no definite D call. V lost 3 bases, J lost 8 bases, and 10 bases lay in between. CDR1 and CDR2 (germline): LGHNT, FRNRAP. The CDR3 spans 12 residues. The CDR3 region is CASGLSTREAFF. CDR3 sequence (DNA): TGTGCTAGTGGTTTATCCACCCGAGAAGCTTTCTTT.

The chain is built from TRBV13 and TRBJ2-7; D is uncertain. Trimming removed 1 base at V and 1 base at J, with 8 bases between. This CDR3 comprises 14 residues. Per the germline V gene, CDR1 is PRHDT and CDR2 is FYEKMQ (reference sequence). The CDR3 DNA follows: TGTGCCAGCAGCTTAGCAGAGACATCCTACGAGCAGTACTTC. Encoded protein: CASSLAETSYEQYF.